These 16 T cell receptor beta chains originate from one sample sequenced in a study of identifying expanded T cells in peripheral blood. The protocol was immunoSEQ multiplex PCR, while the TCRdb copy is restricted to in-frame clones and leaves out a portion. This sample carries about 83,000 clones, about 88% of them seen once, and the ten largest clones take around 2.7%. Sequenced input: blood. The receptors derive from a person aged 18 to 70 in good health.

The table lists this clone with a few counts. The V call is TRBV6-5, the J call TRBJ1-6, with TRBD1 as a possible D gene (6 bases). Germline CDR1 and CDR2: MNHEY and SVGAGI. Trimming removed 4 bases from V and 7 bases from J, with 14 bases in between. The CDR3 has 15 residues. The DNA of the CDR3 is TGTGCCAGCAGTTTCGTACAGGGCGGGAATTCACCCCTCCACTTT. It codes for CASSFVQGGNSPLHF.

The chain carries TRBV6-5 and TRBJ1-2; no firm D call. Deletions cut 2 bases from V and 1 base from J, with 11 bases between. The CDR3 contains 15 residues. The germline V gene encodes CDR1 MNHEY and CDR2 SVGAGI. As DNA, the CDR3 is TGTGCCAGCAGTTACCAGGCACCCGTTAACTATGGCTACACCTTC. Its protein product is CASSYQAPVNYGYTF.

The chain has TRBV4-2 and TRBJ1-2; the match to TRBD1 covers 8 bases. In germline, CDR1 is LGHNA, CDR2 YNFKEQ. The CDR3 has 15 amino acids. Germline trimming cut 0 bases from V and 5 bases from J; bases unmatched to any gene: 5. The CDR3 DNA follows: TGTGCCAGCAGCCAAGATAGAACAGGGGGTTATGGCTACACCTTC. As protein: CASSQDRTGGYGYTF.

The chain employs TRBV18 and TRBJ1-2; 12 bases agree with TRBD1. CDR3 length: 15 amino acids. Germline V CDR1 and CDR2: KGHSH, LQKENI. The trim removed 3 bases at V and 4 bases at J, leaving 3 bases unmatched. CDR3 amino acids: CASSPGTGGGYGYTF. The CDR3 DNA reads as TGTGCCAGCTCACCTGGGACAGGGGGCGGCTATGGCTACACCTTC.

The V and J genes are TRBV4-3 and TRBJ2-5; TRBD1 might be the D (6 bases). The CDR3 is 14 amino acids. Germline V lookup: CDR1 LGHNA, CDR2 YSLEER. V dropped 1 base and J dropped 4 bases, with 10 bases sitting between them. DNA of the CDR3: TGCGCCAGCAGCCAAGTACAGGGCGGAGAGACCCAGTACTTC. Amino acid sequence: CASSQVQGGETQYF.

Note on this clone: An end of the junction does not agree with germline; a read error may underlie this. The CDR3 nucleotides read TGTGCCAGCAGCTTAGCGGGAGGTACGTACGAGCAGTACTTC. Translation gives CASSLAGGTYEQYF. The J gene is TRBJ2-7, the V gene TRBV5-3; 10 bases map to TRBD2. TRBV5-3 is designated an ORF whose function remains uncertain. The length of the CDR3 is 14 residues.

The chain employs TRBV4-1 and TRBJ1-3, with TRBD1 as a possible D gene (6 bases). The germline V and J ends were trimmed by 3 bases and 0 bases, with 12 bases remaining between them. The CDR3 length is 16 residues. Germline V lookup: CDR1 MGHRA, CDR2 YSYEKL. The CDR3 sequence: CASSHPGDSSGNTIYF. In DNA, the CDR3 is TGCGCCAGCAGCCACCCAGGGGATAGCTCTGGAAACACCATATATTTT.

The CDR3 coding sequence is TGTGCCAGCAGCTCCGGGACTGTGAGCTCCTACGAGCAGTACTTC. It is translated as CASSSGTVSSYEQYF. The chain uses TRBV5-4 and TRBJ2-7; weak D call: TRBD2 (6 bases). There are 15 residues in the CDR3. Looked up from germline, CDR1 is SGHNT and CDR2 is YYREEE (reference sequence). V was clipped by 3 bases and J by 0 bases, with 13 bases between them.

The V call is TRBV19, the J call TRBJ2-1; D is tentatively TRBD1 or TRBD2 (5 bases each). This CDR3 region has 14 residues. CDR1 and CDR2 from the germline V gene are LNHDA and SQIVND (reference sequence). V shed 8 bases and J shed 7 bases, with 18 bases lying between them. CDR3 amino acids: CASSSRGPLNEQFF. Written as DNA, the CDR3 is TGTGCCAGTTCGTCGAGGGGTCCACTTAATGAGCAGTTCTTC.

The CDR3: CASSQGGNSPLHF. In DNA form, the CDR3 reads TGCGCCAGCAGCCAGGGGGGAAATTCACCCCTCCACTTT. The rearrangement uses TRBV4-1 and TRBJ1-6, with D perhaps TRBD1 (5 bases). With 3 bases removed from V and 7 bases from J, the gap between germline ends came to 7 bases. Germline CDR1 is MGHRA and CDR2 is YSYEKL. The CDR3 runs 13 residues.

V usage is TRBV5-4 and J usage is TRBJ1-1, with D possibly matching TRBD1 (6 bases). This CDR3 has 13 amino acids. The ends were cut back, 4 bases at V and 8 bases at J, with 15 bases in the middle. Germline V gives CDR1 SGHNT, CDR2 YYREEE (reference sequence). The CDR3 DNA sequence: TGTGCCAGCAGCACCGAGTCGGGGGCGGAAGCTTTCTTT. Its protein is CASSTESGAEAFF. The entire variable domain, with the rest obtained from reference TRBV5-4 and TRBJ1-1, is as follows: ETGVTQSPTHLIKTRGQQVTLRCSSQSGHNTVSWYQQALGQGPQFIFQYYREEENGRGNFPPRFSGLQFPNYSSELNVNALELDDSALYLCASSTESGAEAFFGQGTRLTVV.

This rearrangement joins TRBV7-2 to TRBJ2-5; 10 bases map to TRBD2. Germline CDR1 reads SGHTA; CDR2 reads FQGNSA. The V gene end was trimmed by 1 base and the J gene end by 2 bases; junction bases not matched to a gene: 4. The CDR3 sequence is 16 residues long. The CDR3 DNA follows: TGTGCCAGCAGCTTAGGAGCTAGCGGGGGTCAAGAGACCCAGTACTTC. Translating it yields CASSLGASGGQETQYF.

This clone was found once. The chain carries TRBV28 and TRBJ2-7; 8 nucleotides agree with TRBD1. J gave up 0 bases and V 5 bases, and 6 bases lay outside the gene matches. Germline V gives CDR1 MDHEN, CDR2 SYDVKM. CDR3 size: 15 residues. The CDR3 loop reads CASSLGQVVSYEQYF. The DNA of the CDR3 is TGTGCCAGCAGTCTGGGACAGGTCGTCTCCTACGAGCAGTACTTC.

The CDR3 bases are TGCGCCAGCAGTGACGTAAGCACAGATACGCAGTATTTT. Translating it yields CASSDVSTDTQYF. The chain combines TRBV10-2 with TRBJ2-3; D ambiguous. CDR3 size: 13 residues. V lost 3 bases and J lost 0, with 4 bases in between. Germline V gene sequence: CDR1 WSHSY, CDR2 SAAADI.

The chain is built from TRBV4-3 and TRBJ2-1; D possibly corresponds to TRBD2 (6 bases). Germline V CDR1 and CDR2: LGHNA, YSLEER. Trimming left V 1 base short and J 1 base short, with 14 bases between. CDR3 length equals 17 residues. DNA for the CDR3: TGCGCCAGCAGCCAAGCGATGGGGGGAAGATCCTACAATGAGCAGTTCTTC. It encodes CASSQAMGGRSYNEQFF.

The rearrangement uses TRBV5-1 and TRBJ2-3; D call uncertain. V lost 3 bases and J 2 bases, leaving 7 bases between the germline ends. Germline CDR1 SGHRS, CDR2 YFSETQ. This CDR3 is 13 amino acids long. CDR3 residues: CASSSWITDTQYF. The CDR3 DNA sequence: TGCGCCAGCAGCTCCTGGATCACAGATACGCAGTATTTT. The full variable domain, its missing parts supplied by reference TRBV5-1 and TRBJ2-3, is KAGVTQTPRYLIKTRGQQVTLSCSPISGHRSVSWYQQTPGQGLQFLFEYFSETQRNKGNFPGRFSGRQFSNSRSEMNVSTLELGDSALYLCASSSWITDTQYFGPGTRLTVL.